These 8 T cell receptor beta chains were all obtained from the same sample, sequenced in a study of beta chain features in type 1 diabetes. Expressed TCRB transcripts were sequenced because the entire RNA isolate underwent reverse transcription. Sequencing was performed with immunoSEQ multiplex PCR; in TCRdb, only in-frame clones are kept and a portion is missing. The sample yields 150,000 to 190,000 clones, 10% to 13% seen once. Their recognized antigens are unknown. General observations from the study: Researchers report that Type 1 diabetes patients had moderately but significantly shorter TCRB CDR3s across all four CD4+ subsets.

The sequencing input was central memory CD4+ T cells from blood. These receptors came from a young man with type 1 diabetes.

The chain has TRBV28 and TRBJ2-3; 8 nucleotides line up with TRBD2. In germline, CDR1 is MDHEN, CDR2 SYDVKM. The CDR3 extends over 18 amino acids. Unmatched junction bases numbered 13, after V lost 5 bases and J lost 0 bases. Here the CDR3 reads CASSDSPGLGASTDTQYF. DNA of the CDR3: TGTGCCAGCAGTGATTCTCCGGGACTAGGTGCTAGCACAGATACGCAGTATTTT. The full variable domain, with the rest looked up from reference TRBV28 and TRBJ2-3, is DVKVTQSSRYLVKRTGEKVFLECVQDMDHENMFWYRQDPGLGLRLIYFSYDVKMKEKGDIPEGYSVSREKKERFSLILESASTNQTSMYLCASSDSPGLGASTDTQYFGPGTRLTVL.

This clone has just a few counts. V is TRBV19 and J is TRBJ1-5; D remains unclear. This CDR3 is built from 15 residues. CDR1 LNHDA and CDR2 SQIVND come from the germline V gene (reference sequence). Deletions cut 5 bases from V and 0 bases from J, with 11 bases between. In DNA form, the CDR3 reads TGTGCCAGTAGTCGAGACAATAATAGCAATCAGCCCCAGCATTTT. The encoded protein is CASSRDNNSNQPQHF.

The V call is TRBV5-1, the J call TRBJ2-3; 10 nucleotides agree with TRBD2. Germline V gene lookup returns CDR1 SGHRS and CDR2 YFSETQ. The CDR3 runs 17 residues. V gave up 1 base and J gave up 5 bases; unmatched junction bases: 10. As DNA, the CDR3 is TGCGCCAGCAGCTTGCTCAACAGCGGGAGGGCGGAAGATACGCAGTATTTT. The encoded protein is CASSLLNSGRAEDTQYF. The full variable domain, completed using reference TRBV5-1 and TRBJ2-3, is KAGVTQTPRYLIKTRGQQVTLSCSPISGHRSVSWYQQTPGQGLQFLFEYFSETQRNKGNFPGRFSGRQFSNSRSEMNVSTLELGDSALYLCASSLLNSGRAEDTQYFGPGTRLTVL.

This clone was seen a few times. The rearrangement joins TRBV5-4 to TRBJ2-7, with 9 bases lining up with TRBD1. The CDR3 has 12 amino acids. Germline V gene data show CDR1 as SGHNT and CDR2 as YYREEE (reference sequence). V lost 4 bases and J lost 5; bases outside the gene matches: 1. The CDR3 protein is CASSRDRDEQYF. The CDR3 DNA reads TGTGCCAGCAGCAGGGACAGGGACGAGCAGTACTTC.

The CDR3 region is CASSPGSEQFF. The CDR3, as DNA: TGTGCCAGCAGCCCCGGGAGCGAGCAGTTCTTC. V usage is TRBV7-3 and J usage is TRBJ2-1; tentatively, D is TRBD2 (6 bases). V dropped 5 bases and J dropped 10 bases, with 9 bases sitting between them. This CDR3 contains 11 residues. Germline V lookup: CDR1 SGHTA, CDR2 FQGTGA.

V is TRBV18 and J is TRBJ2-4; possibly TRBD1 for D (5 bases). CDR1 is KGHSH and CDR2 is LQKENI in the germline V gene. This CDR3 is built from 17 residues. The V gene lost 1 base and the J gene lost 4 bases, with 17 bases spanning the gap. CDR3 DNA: TGTGCCAGCTCACCACTGGGCGGTGCAGGGTCAAAAAACATTCAGTACTTC. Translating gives CASSPLGGAGSKNIQYF.

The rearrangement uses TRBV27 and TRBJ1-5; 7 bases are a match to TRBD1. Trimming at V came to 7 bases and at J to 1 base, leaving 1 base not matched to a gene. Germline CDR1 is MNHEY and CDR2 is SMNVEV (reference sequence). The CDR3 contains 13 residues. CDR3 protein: CASMTGSNQPQHF. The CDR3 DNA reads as TGTGCCAGCATGACAGGGAGCAATCAGCCCCAGCATTTT.

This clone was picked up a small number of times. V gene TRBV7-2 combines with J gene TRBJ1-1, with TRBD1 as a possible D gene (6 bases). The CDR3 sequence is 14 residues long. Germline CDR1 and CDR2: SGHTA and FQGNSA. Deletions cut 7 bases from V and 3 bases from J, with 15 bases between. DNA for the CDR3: TGTGCCAGCATAATAACAGGGATACACACTGAAGCTTTCTTT. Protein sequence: CASIITGIHTEAFF. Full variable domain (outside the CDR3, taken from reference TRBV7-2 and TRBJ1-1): GAGVSQSPSNKVTEKGKDVELRCDPISGHTALYWYRQSLGQGLEFLIYFQGNSAPDKSGLPSDRFSAERTGGSVSTLTIQRTQQEDSAVYLCASIITGIHTEAFFGQGTRLTVV.